This TCR beta chain was observed in a study of neurological immune-mediated disorders. Study-wide findings and caveats: No sharing of CDR3 amino acid sequences was observed among expanded clones across subjects, suggesting private repertoires in all groups.

The J segment lost 2 bases and the V segment lost 6 bases, leaving 8 bases of the junction unmatched. The CDR3 spans 14 residues. Germline V lookup: CDR1 DFQATT, CDR2 SNEGSKA (reference sequence). 5'RACE with 10-nucleotide random UMIs produced the cDNA. TCRdb independently ran MiXCR on the 5' RACE reads; one entry per CDR3 protein. The profile shows roughly 100,000 distinct CDR3 sequences, less than 14% of them singletons. Time point here: longitudinal time-point 3. It was from 2 million PBMCs stored at -80 C that the unsorted libraries were obtained. Points on this clonotype: Its specificity is unknown. A single base separates this from a much larger clone, so it may be a read error.

The chain uses TRBV20-1 and TRBJ2-7; TRBD1 aligns across 9 bases. The clonotype originates from a female donor with HTLV-1-associated myelopathy (HAM/TSP). Sequenced: PBMCs. The CDR3 coding sequence is TGCAGTGCCGTAACCGGGACAGGGACCTACGAGCAGTACTTC. Its protein product is CSAVTGTGTYEQYF.